This T cell receptor beta chain was obtained from a study of Graves' ophthalmopathy and Graves' hyperthyroidism. Amplification of the TCR beta CDR3 regions used RNA transcripts (as template). HTBI primers were employed in first-round RT-PCR, then a second-round multiplex PCR followed. TCRdb reprocessed the multiplex PCR reads with MiXCR, giving one entry per CDR3 protein. This table holds about 1.2 million distinct CDR3 sequences, around a third found once. Exclusion criteria comprised other autoimmune diseases, uncontrolled infections, pregnancy or lactation in patients. The sequenced sample consisted of peripheral blood or thyroid tissue (not recorded which). The source is an adult man with Graves' hyperthyroidism.

The CDR3 loop is CAWGQGGVETQYF. The CDR3 coding sequence is TGTGCCTGGGGACAGGGAGGGGTAGAGACCCAGTACTTC. The chain recombines TRBV30 with TRBJ2-5, with D tentatively TRBD1 (8 bases). V dropped 5 bases and J dropped 4 bases, with 14 bases sitting between them. CDR1 is GTSNPN and CDR2 is SVGIG in the germline V gene (reference sequence). This CDR3 is built from 13 residues.